One and the same sample provided the 28 T cell receptor beta chains below, sequenced in a study of blood T cell repertoires in COVID-19. Some clones are missing from TCRdb's copy, which holds only in-frame ones; the method was immunoSEQ multiplex PCR. This table holds around 200,000 clones, about 85% found once. The source material was peripheral blood. The receptors shown here come from a person aged 70 to 85 with COVID-19, enrolled during active disease.

V gene TRBV2 combines with J gene TRBJ2-2, with D tentatively TRBD2 (6 bases). V was trimmed by 8 bases and J by 0 bases, leaving 10 bases between them. The CDR3 runs 14 residues. Germline CDR1 is SNHLY and CDR2 is FYNNEI. The DNA for the CDR3 is TGTGCCAGCCGCGGGACTTCGAACACCGGGGAGCTGTTTTTT. Encoded protein: CASRGTSNTGELFF.

The V gene is TRBV3-1 (or the pseudogene TRBV3-2), the J gene TRBJ2-1, with 9 bases fitting TRBD2. Germline-derived CDR1 and CDR2 are LGHDT and YNNKEL (reference sequence). Unmatched junction bases numbered 8, after V lost 8 bases and J lost 6 bases. The length of the CDR3 is 14 residues. CDR3 sequence: CASRGGGAVNEQFF. The CDR3 bases are TGTGCCAGCCGGGGCGGGGGGGCCGTCAATGAGCAGTTCTTC.

The chain links TRBV29-1 to TRBJ1-1, with TRBD1 matching 8 bases. The CDR3 length is 16 residues. V lost 6 bases, J lost 0 bases, and 12 bases stayed unmatched. Per the germline V gene, CDR1 is SQVTM and CDR2 is ANQGSEA. The DNA for the CDR3 is TGCAGCGTAGCTACCGGGACAGGTACCCTGAACACTGAAGCTTTCTTT. Protein: CSVATGTGTLNTEAFF.

The chain employs TRBV29-1 and TRBJ1-2, with no clear D. The CDR3 loop spans 12 amino acids. Germline CDR1 is SQVTM and CDR2 is ANQGSEA. The V end lost 7 bases, the J end lost 3 bases, and 12 bases lay between the germline ends. CDR3 sequence: CSALKHDYGYTF. The CDR3, as DNA: TGCAGCGCCTTAAAACATGACTATGGCTACACCTTC.

The table lists this clone with a count of one. The chain employs TRBV11-2 and TRBJ1-1, with TRBD1 as a possible D gene (5 bases). V was shortened by 1 base and J by 1 base, with 10 bases between the two germline ends. Per the germline V gene, CDR1 is SGHAT and CDR2 is FQNNGV. This CDR3 is built from 15 residues. This CDR3 is CASSLGGWGNTEAFF. The DNA for the CDR3 is TGTGCCAGCAGCTTAGGGGGCTGGGGGAACACTGAAGCTTTCTTT.

V is TRBV5-6 and J is TRBJ1-2; D remains unclear. There are 15 residues in the CDR3. Germline V gene lookup returns CDR1 SGHDT and CDR2 YYEEEE. V lost 2 bases to trimming and J lost 4 bases, with 15 bases between them. The CDR3, as DNA: TGTGCCAGCAGCTTAAGGCCGAGAGGGTCCTATGGCTACACCTTC. It translates to CASSLRPRGSYGYTF. The full variable domain, its missing parts supplied by reference TRBV5-6 and TRBJ1-2, is DAGVTQSPTHLIKTRGQQVTLRCSPKSGHDTVSWYQQALGQGPQFIFQYYEEEERQRGNFPDRFSGHQFPNYSSELNVNALLLGDSALYLCASSLRPRGSYGYTFGSGTRLTVV.

This clone was found once. The chain has TRBV28 and TRBJ1-2; no firm D call. V dropped 5 bases and J dropped 5 bases, with 9 bases sitting between them. The CDR3 loop spans 12 amino acids. The germline gives CDR1 MDHEN, CDR2 SYDVKM. CDR3 sequence: CASSPPGYGYTF. For the CDR3, the DNA is TGTGCCAGCAGTCCGCCGGGGTATGGCTACACCTTC.

The chain employs TRBV29-1 and TRBJ2-1; 11 nucleotides match TRBD2. The CDR3 consists of 13 residues. Trimming at V came to 6 bases and at J to 5 bases, leaving 3 bases not matched to a gene. The germline V gene has CDR1 SQVTM and CDR2 ANQGSEA. CDR3 sequence reads: CSVLAGGNNEQFF. In DNA, the CDR3 is TGCAGCGTGTTAGCGGGGGGGAACAATGAGCAGTTCTTC.

V gene TRBV30 combines with J gene TRBJ1-1, with a possible D match to TRBD1 (6 bases). CDR3 length: 12 residues. Germline-derived CDR1 and CDR2 are GTSNPN and SVGIG (reference sequence). The CDR3 coding sequence is TGTGCGACGACGGGACAGAACACTGAAGCTTTCTTT. It encodes CATTGQNTEAFF. Filled out from reference TRBV30 and TRBJ1-1, the complete variable domain reads SQTIHQWPATLVQPVGSPLSLECTVEGTSNPNLYWYRQAAGRGLQLLFYSVGIGQISSEVPQNLSASRPQDRQFILSSKKLLLSDSGFYLCATTGQNTEAFFGQGTRLTVV.

The J gene is TRBJ2-1, the V gene TRBV4-1; 7 positions match TRBD2. The CDR3 length is 16 residues. With V trimmed by 5 bases and J by 1 base, 8 bases remained unmatched. Germline loops: CDR1 MGHRA, CDR2 YSYEKL. In DNA form, the CDR3 reads TGCGCCAGCAGCTCTTATCCTAGCGGTTCCTACAATGAGCAGTTCTTC. This translates into CASSSYPSGSYNEQFF.

The chain combines TRBV5-6 with TRBJ1-1; D call uncertain. Germline CDR1 is SGHDT and CDR2 is YYEEEE. The V and J ends lost 3 bases and 1 base respectively, with 10 bases between them. CDR3 size: 14 residues. CDR3 DNA: TGTGCCAGCAGCTCCGGTCTTCCGAACACTGAAGCTTTCTTT. It specifies CASSSGLPNTEAFF. Supplemented by reference TRBV5-6 and TRBJ1-1, the full variable domain reads DAGVTQSPTHLIKTRGQQVTLRCSPKSGHDTVSWYQQALGQGPQFIFQYYEEEERQRGNFPDRFSGHQFPNYSSELNVNALLLGDSALYLCASSSGLPNTEAFFGQGTRLTVV.

The chain has TRBV15 and TRBJ1-5; 8 bases agree with TRBD1. The CDR3 is made up of 14 amino acids. Unmatched junction bases numbered 0, after V lost 3 bases and J lost 2 bases. Germline CDR1 is LNHNV and CDR2 is YYDKDF (reference sequence). In nucleotides, the CDR3 is TGTGCCACCAGCAGGGACAGGGGCAATCAGCCCCAGCATTTT. Translating gives CATSRDRGNQPQHF.

The V and J genes are TRBV19 and TRBJ2-7, with 9 positions matching TRBD1. Germline CDR1 reads LNHDA; CDR2 reads SQIVND (reference sequence). After removal of 3 bases from V and 5 bases from J, the junction contained 5 bases not matched to a gene. The CDR3 sequence is 14 residues long. CDR3: CASSIRTGDHEQYF. The CDR3, as DNA: TGTGCCAGTAGTATTCGGACAGGGGATCACGAGCAGTACTTC.

CDR3: CASSLAGVYNEQFF. The CDR3, as DNA: TGTGCCAGCAGCTTAGCGGGGGTTTACAATGAGCAGTTCTTC. This chain connects TRBV11-2 to TRBJ2-1, with TRBD2 as a possible D gene (6 bases). The CDR3 length is 14 residues. The germline V gene has CDR1 SGHAT and CDR2 FQNNGV. Trimming removed 1 base at V and 4 bases at J, with 8 bases between.

This clone was seen just once. V gene TRBV9 combines with J gene TRBJ1-2; perhaps TRBD1 as D (5 bases). V dropped 3 bases and J dropped 6 bases, with 12 bases sitting between them. Germline CDR1 is SGDLS and CDR2 is YYNGEE. The CDR3 length is 13 residues. This chain's CDR3 is CASSDPGYNGYTF. The CDR3 coding sequence is TGTGCCAGCAGCGACCCAGGGTATAATGGCTACACCTTC.

The gene calls are TRBV28 and TRBJ2-7, with 7 bases fitting TRBD1. Germline V gene sequence: CDR1 MDHEN, CDR2 SYDVKM. After removal of 3 bases from V and 7 bases from J, the junction contained 9 bases not matched to a gene. This CDR3 is built from 14 residues. CDR3 DNA sequence: TGTGCCAGCAGTTTTAACAGGGGTTTGGTTGAGCAGTACTTC. It specifies CASSFNRGLVEQYF.

The chain joins TRBV5-8 to TRBJ2-3, with a possible D match to TRBD2 (6 bases). This CDR3 region has 17 residues. Germline V lookup: CDR1 SGHTS, CDR2 YDEGEE. Between the trimmed V and J ends, which lost 1 base and 4 bases, there was a span of 19 bases. In DNA form, the CDR3 reads TGTGCCAGCAGCTTGACCCGGGACTCCTACTCGGCAGATACGCAGTATTTT. This encodes CASSLTRDSYSADTQYF.

This clone was seen just once. The genes are TRBV7-2 and TRBJ2-1; D might be TRBD2 (7 bases). Germline-derived CDR1 and CDR2 are SGHTA and FQGNSA. Trimming pared 0 bases from V and 8 bases from J, leaving 11 bases between. The CDR3 length is 14 residues. CDR3 protein: CASSLAGGPDEQFF. The DNA of the CDR3 is TGTGCCAGCAGCTTAGCGGGGGGGCCCGATGAGCAGTTCTTC. Together with reference TRBV7-2 and TRBJ2-1, the CDR3 gives the full variable domain: GAGVSQSPSNKVTEKGKDVELRCDPISGHTALYWYRQSLGQGLEFLIYFQGNSAPDKSGLPSDRFSAERTGGSVSTLTIQRTQQEDSAVYLCASSLAGGPDEQFFGPGTRLTVL.

This clone was seen a handful of times. V gene TRBV9 combines with J gene TRBJ1-5, with D perhaps TRBD1 (5 bases). The CDR3 loop spans 14 amino acids. V was trimmed by 1 base and J by 4 bases, leaving 9 bases between them. Germline V gene sequence: CDR1 SGDLS, CDR2 YYNGEE. Here the CDR3 DNA reads TGTGCCAGCAGCGTAAGTCCAGGGAATCAGCCCCAGCATTTT. It is translated as CASSVSPGNQPQHF.

The chain employs TRBV27 and TRBJ2-7; 7 bases are shared with TRBD1. The CDR3 has 14 amino acids. V lost 4 bases to trimming and J lost 5 bases; unmatched junction nucleotides: 8. CDR1 and CDR2 from the germline V gene are MNHEY and SMNVEV (reference sequence). The CDR3 DNA sequence: TGTGCCAGCAGTTGGACAGGCTTCGACGACGAGCAGTACTTC. Translated, it gives CASSWTGFDDEQYF.

V usage is TRBV5-4 and J usage is TRBJ1-1, with D possibly TRBD1 on 6 matching bases. This CDR3 comprises 16 residues. Per germline, CDR1 SGHNT and CDR2 YYREEE (reference sequence). V lost 4 bases, J lost 1 base, and 17 bases lay in between. The DNA for the CDR3 is TGTGCCAGCAGCAGCAATTGGGGGGGCTCGAACACTGAAGCTTTCTTT. Encoded protein: CASSSNWGGSNTEAFF.

This clone was picked up one time. The chain recombines TRBV3-1 (or the pseudogene TRBV3-2) with TRBJ2-5, with a weak D call TRBD2 (6 bases). Germline V lookup: CDR1 LGHDT, CDR2 YNNKEL (reference sequence). With 7 bases removed from V and 0 bases from J, the gap between germline ends came to 15 bases. This CDR3 is 15 amino acids long. CDR3 protein: CASMADYSHQETQYF. The DNA of the CDR3 is TGTGCCAGCATGGCGGACTACAGTCACCAAGAGACCCAGTACTTC.

The chain combines TRBV24-1 with TRBJ2-1; TRBD2 agrees at 12 bases. Losses at the gene ends were 2 bases for V and 4 bases for J; bases not matched to a gene: 8. The V gene's germline CDR1 is KGHDR and CDR2 SFDVKD. This CDR3 has 18 residues. The CDR3 is CATSDSPSSGRDYNEQFF. The DNA for the CDR3 is TGTGCCACCAGTGATTCACCCTCTAGCGGGAGGGATTACAATGAGCAGTTCTTC.

The V gene is TRBV20-1, the J gene TRBJ2-1; TRBD2 aligns across 8 bases. The germline gives CDR1 DFQATT, CDR2 SNEGSKA (reference sequence). This CDR3 spans 15 amino acids. J lost 7 bases, V lost 3 bases, and 11 bases had no gene match. CDR3 residues: CSASARPSGSNEQFF. DNA of the CDR3: TGCAGTGCTAGTGCCCGGCCTAGCGGGTCTAATGAGCAGTTCTTC.

This clone was detected a few times. CDR3 amino acids: CASSQGVNTEAFF. CDR3 sequence (DNA): TGTGCCAGCAGCCAAGGAGTGAACACTGAAGCTTTCTTT. The chain recombines TRBV3-1 (or the pseudogene TRBV3-2) with TRBJ1-1, with no clear D. The CDR3 loop spans 13 amino acids. Trimming took 1 base from V and 0 from J, leaving 3 bases between them. CDR1 and CDR2 (germline): LGHDT, YNNKEL (reference sequence).

The gene calls are TRBV9 and TRBJ2-2; 9 positions agree with TRBD1. The CDR3 extends over 17 amino acids. The J segment lost 3 bases and the V segment lost 2 bases, leaving 8 bases of the junction unmatched. From germline, CDR1 is SGDLS and CDR2 YYNGEE. The CDR3 is CASSVSPGQGHTGELFF. The DNA of the CDR3 is TGTGCCAGCAGCGTGTCCCCGGGACAGGGACACACCGGGGAGCTGTTTTTT.

V gene TRBV6-6 combines with J gene TRBJ2-2; the match to TRBD2 covers 9 bases. CDR1 MNHNY and CDR2 SVGAGI come from the germline V gene (reference sequence). The CDR3 runs to 20 residues. Trimming at V came to 6 bases and at J to 8 bases, leaving 25 bases not matched to a gene. CDR3 sequence reads: CASSPRQGVARWLAGGELFF. The CDR3 nucleotides are TGTGCCAGCAGCCCGAGGCAGGGTGTCGCTCGGTGGCTAGCGGGGGGGGAGCTGTTTTTT.

The chain has TRBV28 and TRBJ2-7; D possibly corresponds to TRBD2 (6 bases). The CDR3 contains 18 residues. Per germline, CDR1 MDHEN and CDR2 SYDVKM. The V end lost 2 bases, the J end lost 2 bases, and 22 bases lay between the germline ends. CDR3 sequence reads: CASSLQSMSTRAAYEQYF. In nucleotides, the CDR3 is TGTGCCAGCAGTTTACAATCGATGTCGACTAGAGCGGCCTACGAGCAGTACTTC.